Listed here are 5 T cell receptor beta chains from one sample, sequenced in a study of control samples from healthy donors and cancer patients. The assay was immunoSEQ multiplex PCR, and TCRdb's table has in-frame clones only and misses some. The sample lists 140,000 to 150,000 clones; 93% were seen once. What was sequenced was blood. The origin of the receptors is a man younger than 35 in good health.

The genes are TRBV15 and TRBJ1-5; 10 bases line up with TRBD1. Trimming removed 1 base from V and 2 bases from J; junction bases left unmatched: 14. Germline CDR1 reads LNHNV; CDR2 reads YYDKDF (reference sequence). The CDR3 extends over 20 amino acids. CDR3 sequence: CATSRVADRGGVKGNQPQHF. The CDR3 nucleotides are TGTGCCACCAGCAGAGTCGCGGACAGGGGGGGAGTTAAAGGCAATCAGCCCCAGCATTTT.

Written as DNA, the CDR3 is TGTGCCTGGAGTGTACAAGCGGGACGTACGAGGCAGTACTTC. It translates to CAWSVQAGRTRQYF. The V and J genes are TRBV30 and TRBJ2-7, with 7 positions matching TRBD2. This CDR3 is built from 14 residues. Germline CDR1 reads GTSNPN; CDR2 reads SVGIG (reference sequence). J was trimmed by 9 bases and V by 0 bases; bases with no gene match: 11.

The gene calls are TRBV18 and TRBJ1-4; possibly TRBD1 for D (5 bases). CDR1 is KGHSH and CDR2 is LQKENI in the germline V gene. V shed 4 bases and J shed 2 bases, with 14 bases lying between them. The CDR3 has 16 amino acids. The CDR3: CASSRLPGDTNEKLFF. In DNA form, the CDR3 reads TGTGCCAGCTCACGCCTGCCGGGGGACACTAATGAAAAACTGTTTTTT.

The chain has TRBV15 and TRBJ1-5; 7 nucleotides match TRBD1. V lost 0 bases to trimming and J lost 6 bases; unmatched junction nucleotides: 5. The CDR3 length is 15 residues. Per the germline V gene, CDR1 is LNHNV and CDR2 is YYDKDF (reference sequence). CDR3 region: CATSRDKGGGQPQHF. The CDR3 DNA follows: TGTGCCACCAGCAGAGATAAAGGGGGCGGTCAGCCCCAGCATTTT.

The chain couples TRBV28 to TRBJ1-1; 9 bases match TRBD1. CDR1 MDHEN and CDR2 SYDVKM come from the germline V gene. CDR3 length equals 14 residues. V was clipped by 6 bases and J by 4 bases; unmatched bases: 6. The CDR3 loop reads CASSPHRGPTEAFF. The CDR3 DNA follows: TGTGCCAGCAGCCCTCACAGGGGGCCCACTGAAGCTTTCTTT.